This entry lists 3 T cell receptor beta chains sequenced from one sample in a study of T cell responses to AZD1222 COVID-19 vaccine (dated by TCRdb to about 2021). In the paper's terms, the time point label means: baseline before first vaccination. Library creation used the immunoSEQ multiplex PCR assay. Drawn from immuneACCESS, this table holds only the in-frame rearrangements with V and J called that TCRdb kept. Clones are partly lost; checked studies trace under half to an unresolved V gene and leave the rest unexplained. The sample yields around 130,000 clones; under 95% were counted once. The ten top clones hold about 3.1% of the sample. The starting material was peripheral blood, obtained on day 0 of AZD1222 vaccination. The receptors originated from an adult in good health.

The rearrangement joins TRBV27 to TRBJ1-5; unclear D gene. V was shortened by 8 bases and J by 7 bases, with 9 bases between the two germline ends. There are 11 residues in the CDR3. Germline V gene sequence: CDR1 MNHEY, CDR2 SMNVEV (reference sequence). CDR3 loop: CASHRVQPQHF. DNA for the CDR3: TGTGCCAGCCACCGGGTGCAGCCCCAGCATTTT.

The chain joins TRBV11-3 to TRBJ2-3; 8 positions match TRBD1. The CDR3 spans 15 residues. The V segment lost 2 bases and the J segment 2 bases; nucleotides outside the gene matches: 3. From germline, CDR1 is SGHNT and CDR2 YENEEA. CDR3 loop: CASSLRTGITDTQYF. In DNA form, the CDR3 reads TGTGCCAGCAGCTTACGGACAGGGATCACAGATACGCAGTATTTT.

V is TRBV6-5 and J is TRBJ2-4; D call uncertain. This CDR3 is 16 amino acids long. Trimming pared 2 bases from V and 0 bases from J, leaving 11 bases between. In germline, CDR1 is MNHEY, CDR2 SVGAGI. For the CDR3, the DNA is TGTGCCAGCAGTTACCCCCCTCAGCTAGCCAAAAACATTCAGTACTTC. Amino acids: CASSYPPQLAKNIQYF.